Reported below is one T cell receptor beta chain. What it binds is not known. The TRB libraries of cDNA were built by UMI-labeled 5' RACE. TCRdb reanalyzed the 5' RACE reads and collapses them to one entry per CDR3 protein, without DNA. The repertoire table contains 120,000 to 150,000 distinct CDR3 sequences. This entry comes from a study of CXCR3-negative and CXCR3-positive naive CD8 T cells. Notes on the study in general: The naive subsets expressed comparable surface CD5, and the authors inferred TCR strength from TRB CDR3 properties. Diversity in memory CD8+ cells fell much lower than the comparably high levels seen in both naive subsets. Partial loss of CXCR3 expression followed cryopreservation; most assays used fresh PBMCs. Higher TRB CDR3 hydrophobicity marked CXCR3-positive naive cells relative to CXCR3-negative naive cells.

A CD45RO-CCR7+CD27+CD95- profile was what naive CD8+ T cells displayed. This CDR3 has 11 amino acids. The chain is built from TRBV12-3 or TRBV12-4 and TRBJ2-7. The sequence derives from a human donor in good health. Some clones in this sample may be carry-over from other donors' samples. The sequencing sample was made of naive CXCR3+ CD8+ T cells from blood. Subset of the sample: CD45RO-CCR7+CD27+CD95- naive CD8+ T cells expressing CXCR3 (TNR3+). This CDR3 reads CASSFGYEQYF.